This entry features one T cell receptor beta chain sequence. The data originate from a study of T cell clones after liver transplantation. Profiling relied on immunoSEQ multiplex PCR, and the TCRdb table lists in-frame clones only, not all of them. The top ten hold approximately 0.79% of the sample, which has around 71,000 clones, over 70% seen once. Germline V lookup: CDR1 MNHEY, CDR2 SVGAGI. The CDR3 spans 14 residues. With 0 bases removed from V and 5 bases from J, the gap between germline ends came to 7 bases. V is TRBV6-5 and J is TRBJ2-2, with D perhaps TRBD2 (5 bases). The sequenced sample was CD4+ T cells from blood, obtained 12 months after liver transplant. The TCR originated in a human patient who received a liver transplant. Some of these T cells may belong to the graft donor. The CDR3 nucleotides are TGTGCCAGCAGTTACTCCGGCGGGACCGGGGAGCTGTTTTTT. It translates to CASSYSGGTGELFF.